Listed below are T cell receptor beta chains from one sample, sequenced in a study of blood T cell repertoires in COVID-19. Clones were sequenced by immunoSEQ multiplex PCR, and TCRdb holds only the in-frame ones, with some missing. The profile shows under 55,000 clones, around nine tenths of them singletons. Sequencing was carried out using peripheral blood. The receptors were sampled from a human donor in a cohort sampled during active COVID-19. Each CDR3 is given with its conserved first and last residue. The order of the fields is J gene, clone size, V gene, CDR3 protein. Clone size, where shown, is once, few, many, or a class for clones that have expanded.

TRBJ1-2	few	TRBV2	CASSAQQGTGYTF
TRBJ1-2	.	TRBV23-1	CASSPRQDREDYGYTF
TRBJ2-5	.	TRBV6-1	CASSEGESLPRTQYF
TRBJ1-5	once	TRBV19	CASSMNHEGGNQPQHF
TRBJ1-5	once	TRBV5-6	CASSLGQYSNQPQHF
TRBJ2-1	once	TRBV20-1	CSASLGLFRNEQFF
TRBJ2-2	.	TRBV10-3	CATGQATGELFF
TRBJ1-3	once	TRBV2	CASRQGAGNTIYF
TRBJ1-2	.	TRBV6-4	CASSPGQGVYGYTF
TRBJ2-3	.	TRBV4-3	CASSQEVVSVGDTQYF
TRBJ2-7	.	TRBV19	CASSISSGASYEQYF
TRBJ2-1	.	TRBV24-1	CATIETLLRDRDNEQFF
TRBJ2-2	medium-sized	TRBV19	CASSWTVHANTGELFF
TRBJ1-1	.	TRBV15	CATSRDKPGITEAFF
TRBJ1-2	.	TRBV3-1/TRBV3-2	CASSQGGSGVNYGYTF
TRBJ2-6	.	TRBV9	CASRTSGVGSGANVLTF
TRBJ2-3	.	TRBV9	CASSGDGSRTDTQYF
TRBJ1-6	.	TRBV14	CASSLYYNSPLHF
TRBJ2-2	.	TRBV7-6	CASSRGVAGALTGELFF
TRBJ2-7	.	TRBV7-2	CASSPTGVEQYF
TRBJ1-1	.	TRBV7-2	CASSFTGPGAEAFF
TRBJ2-5	.	TRBV11-2	CASSSSPGLWPQAQYF
TRBJ1-1	.	TRBV29-1	CSGLHGQGKAFF
TRBJ2-1	.	TRBV4-3	CASSQAVRGLNEQFF
TRBJ2-7	.	TRBV14	CASSRLGAGYYEQYF
TRBJ2-2	once	TRBV6-2/TRBV6-3	CASSQGLTGELFF
TRBJ2-5	.	TRBV13	CASSLGGGPVETQYF
TRBJ1-3	.	TRBV9	CASSVGPQGGNTIYF
TRBJ1-5	few	TRBV6-2/TRBV6-3	CASSFDRNQPQHF
TRBJ1-4	.	TRBV3-1/TRBV3-2	CASSQFRDRVYEKLFF
TRBJ2-3	few	TRBV25-1	CASTPWGGGRDADTQYF
TRBJ2-7	.	TRBV4-3	CASSHSWTGETYEQYF
TRBJ2-5	.	TRBV9	CASSGRDSQETQYF
TRBJ2-4	.	TRBV7-2	CASSLGGVLAKNIQYF
TRBJ1-3	.	TRBV30	CASSRPGDSGNTIYF
TRBJ2-1	once	TRBV11-3	CASSRRDSHDNEQFF
TRBJ2-2	.	TRBV21-1	CASRKDGDTGELFF
TRBJ1-5	once	TRBV18	CASSPPGGQLNQPQHF
TRBJ2-1	.	TRBV7-3	CASSRTGQGTDEQFF
TRBJ2-3	.	TRBV4-1	CASSHPVSGGLSSTDTQYF
TRBJ2-5	.	TRBV5-1	CASRAGTSGRETQYF